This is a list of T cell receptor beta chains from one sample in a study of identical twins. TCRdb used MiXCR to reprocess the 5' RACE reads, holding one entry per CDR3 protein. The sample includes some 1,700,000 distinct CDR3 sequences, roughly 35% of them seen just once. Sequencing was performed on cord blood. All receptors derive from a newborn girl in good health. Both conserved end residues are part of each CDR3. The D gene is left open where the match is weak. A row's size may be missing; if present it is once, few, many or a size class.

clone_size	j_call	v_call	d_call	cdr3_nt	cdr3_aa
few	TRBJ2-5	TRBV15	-	TGTGCCACCAGCAGACAGGGGATAGGAGAGACCCAGTACTTC	CATSRQGIGETQYF
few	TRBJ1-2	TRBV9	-	TGTGCCAGCAGCGGCCCCCCCCTGTCGTACACCTTC	CASSGPPLSYTF
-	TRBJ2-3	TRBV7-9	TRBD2	TGTGCCAGCAGCTTAGCCGGACTAGCGGGGGGGCGTGCAGATACGCAGTATTTT	CASSLAGLAGGRADTQYF
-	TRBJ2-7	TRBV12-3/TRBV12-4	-	TGTGCCAGTCGGAACGGGGGCGAGCAGTACTTC	CASRNGGEQYF
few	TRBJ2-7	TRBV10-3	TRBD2	TGTGCCATCAGTGAAACCGGGACTAGGGCCTACGAGCAGTACTTC	CAISETGTRAYEQYF
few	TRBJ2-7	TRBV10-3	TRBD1	TGTGCCATCAGTGACGGGACAGTTTACGAGCAGTACTTC	CAISDGTVYEQYF
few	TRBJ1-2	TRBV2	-	TGTGCCAGCAGCCCCCCAGGGCTGAAGATCTCTGGCTACACCTTC	CASSPPGLKISGYTF
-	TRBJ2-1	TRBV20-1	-	TGCAAGTATTTCCCCAGCAATGAGCAGTTCTTC	CKYFPSNEQFF
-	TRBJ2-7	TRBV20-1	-	TGCAGTGCTAGAGATCAGGGGGGTCTAGCGGTCTACAATGAGCAGTACTTC	CSARDQGGLAVYNEQYF
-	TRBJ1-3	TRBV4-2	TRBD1	TGTGCCAGTACCGACAGGGGGAAGCTCTCTGGAAACACCATATATTTT	CASTDRGKLSGNTIYF
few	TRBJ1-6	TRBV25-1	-	TGTGCCAGCAGTGAATACCCCACCGGGACGGGAAATTCACCCCTCCACTTT	CASSEYPTGTGNSPLHF
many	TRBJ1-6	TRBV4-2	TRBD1	TGTGCCAGCAGCCAAGTTCAGGGGGGTGGCAATAATTCACCCCTCCACTTT	CASSQVQGGGNNSPLHF
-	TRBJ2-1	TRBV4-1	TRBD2	TGCGCCAGCAGCCGGACCGTAGCGGGAGTAGCCAATGAGCAGTTCTTC	CASSRTVAGVANEQFF
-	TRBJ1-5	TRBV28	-	TGTGCCAGCGCGAGTACAAATCAGCCCCAGCATTTT	CASASTNQPQHF
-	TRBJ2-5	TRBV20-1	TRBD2	TGCAGTGCTAGACCCCAAGGGATCACTAGCGGGAGGCCGGGAGAGACCCAGTACTTC	CSARPQGITSGRPGETQYF
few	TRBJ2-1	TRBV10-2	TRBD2	TGCGCCAGCAGTGCCCCGACTAGCGGCAATAATGAGCAGTTCTTC	CASSAPTSGNNEQFF
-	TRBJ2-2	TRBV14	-	TGTGCCAGCAGCCGGGTACGGACCGGGGAGCTGTTTTTT	CASSRVRTGELFF
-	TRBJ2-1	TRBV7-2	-	TGTGCCAGCAGCTACACGGGGGGCAGAAATGAGCAGTTCTTC	CASSYTGGRNEQFF
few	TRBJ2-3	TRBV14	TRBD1	TGTGCCAGCAGCCAAGAAAGAGTTCTATTTTCGACAGGGGAAACCACAGATACGCAGTATTTT	CASSQERVLFSTGETTDTQYF
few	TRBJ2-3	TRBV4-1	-	TGCGCCAGCAGCCAAGAGCCCCTAGTAGGCACAGATACGCAGTATTTT	CASSQEPLVGTDTQYF
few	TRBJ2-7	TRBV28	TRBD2	TGTGCCAGCACTCCTTCGGGGGGTTTGGTTGGATTCTACGAGCAGTACTTC	CASTPSGGLVGFYEQYF
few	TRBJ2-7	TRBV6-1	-	TGTGCCAGCAGTATAACGACAGAGCAGTACTTC	CASSITTEQYF